What follows describes a single TCR beta chain. Its cognate antigen is unknown. The sample originates from a study of T-cell memory formation after mild COVID-19. Whole-study results and caveats: CD4+ contracting clones were found mainly in CM and EM, and CD8+ ones in EMRA.

Each CDR3 protein is one row after TCRdb ran MiXCR on the 5' RACE reads. Of some 100,000 distinct CDR3 sequences listed, 11% are singletons. The germline CDR1 and CDR2 sequences are SGHNT and YYREEE (reference sequence). V was trimmed by 1 base and J by 3 bases, leaving 10 bases between them. The CDR3 spans 14 residues. The specimen sequenced was PBMCs or a T cell subset sorted from them (not recorded which). This clonotype was obtained from a young man who had mild COVID-19 (a few samples of this study predate the infection). Cell type and time point are not known. The chain links TRBV5-4 to TRBJ2-5; no clear D gene. As DNA, the CDR3 is TGTGCCAGCAGCTTGATGCAGGCTGAAGAGACCCAGTACTTC. Amino acids: CASSLMQAEETQYF.